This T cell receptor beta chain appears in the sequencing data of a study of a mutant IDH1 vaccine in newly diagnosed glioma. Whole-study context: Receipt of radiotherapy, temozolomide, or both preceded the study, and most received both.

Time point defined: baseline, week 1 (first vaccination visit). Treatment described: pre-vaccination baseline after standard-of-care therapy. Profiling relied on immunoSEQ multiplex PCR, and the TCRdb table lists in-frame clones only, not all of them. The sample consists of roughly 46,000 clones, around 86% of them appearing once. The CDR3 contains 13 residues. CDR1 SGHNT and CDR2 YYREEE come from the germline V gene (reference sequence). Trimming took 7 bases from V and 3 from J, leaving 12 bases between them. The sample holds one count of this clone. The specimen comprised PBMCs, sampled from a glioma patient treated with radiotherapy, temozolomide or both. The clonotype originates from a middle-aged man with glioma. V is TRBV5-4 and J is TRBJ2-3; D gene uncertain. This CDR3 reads CASGVWPTDTQYF. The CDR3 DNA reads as TGTGCCAGCGGGGTGTGGCCTACAGATACGCAGTATTTT. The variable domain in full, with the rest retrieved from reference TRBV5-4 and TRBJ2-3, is ETGVTQSPTHLIKTRGQQVTLRCSSQSGHNTVSWYQQALGQGPQFIFQYYREEENGRGNFPPRFSGLQFPNYSSELNVNALELDDSALYLCASGVWPTDTQYFGPGTRLTVL.